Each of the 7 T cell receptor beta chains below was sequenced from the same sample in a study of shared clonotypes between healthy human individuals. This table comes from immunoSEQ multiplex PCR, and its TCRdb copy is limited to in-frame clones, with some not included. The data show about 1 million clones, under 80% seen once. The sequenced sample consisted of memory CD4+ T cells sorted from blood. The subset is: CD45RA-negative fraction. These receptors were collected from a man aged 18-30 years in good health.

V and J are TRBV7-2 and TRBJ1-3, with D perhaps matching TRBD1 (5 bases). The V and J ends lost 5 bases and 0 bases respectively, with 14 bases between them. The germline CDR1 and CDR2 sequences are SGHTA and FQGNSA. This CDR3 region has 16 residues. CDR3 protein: CASSPKGRLSGNTIYF. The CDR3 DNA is TGTGCCAGCAGCCCCAAGGGACGGCTCTCTGGAAACACCATATATTTT.

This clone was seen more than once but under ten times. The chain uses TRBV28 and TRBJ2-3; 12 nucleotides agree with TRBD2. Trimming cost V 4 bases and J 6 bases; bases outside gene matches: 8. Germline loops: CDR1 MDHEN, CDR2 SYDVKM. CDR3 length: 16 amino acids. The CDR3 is CASSSPWTSGMDTQYF. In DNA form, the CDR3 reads TGTGCCAGCAGTTCCCCCTGGACTAGCGGGATGGATACGCAGTATTTT.

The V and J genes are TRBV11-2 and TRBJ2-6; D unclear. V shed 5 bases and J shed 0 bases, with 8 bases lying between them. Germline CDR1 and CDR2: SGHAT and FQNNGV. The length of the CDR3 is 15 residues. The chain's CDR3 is CASSAGLSGANVLTF. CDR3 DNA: TGTGCCAGCAGCGCCGGCCTCTCTGGGGCCAACGTCCTGACTTTC.

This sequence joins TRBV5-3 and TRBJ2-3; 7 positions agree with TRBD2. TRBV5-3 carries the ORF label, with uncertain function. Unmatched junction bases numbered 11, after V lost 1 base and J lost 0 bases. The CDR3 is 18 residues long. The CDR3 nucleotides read TGTGCCAGAAGCTTGTTGAGGGAGGGCCCGAACAGCACAGATACGCAGTATTTT. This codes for CARSLLREGPNSTDTQYF.

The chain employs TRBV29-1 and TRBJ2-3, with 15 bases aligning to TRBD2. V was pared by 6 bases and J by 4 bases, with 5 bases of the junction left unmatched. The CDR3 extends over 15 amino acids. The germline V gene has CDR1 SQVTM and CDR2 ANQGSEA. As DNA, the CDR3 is TGCAGCGTCGACGGGACTAGCGGGAGGTCAGATACGCAGTATTTT. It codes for CSVDGTSGRSDTQYF.

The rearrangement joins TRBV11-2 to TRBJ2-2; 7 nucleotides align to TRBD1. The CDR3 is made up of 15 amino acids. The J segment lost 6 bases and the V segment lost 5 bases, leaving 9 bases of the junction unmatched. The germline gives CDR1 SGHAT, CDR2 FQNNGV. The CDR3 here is CASSPMTGIAGELFF. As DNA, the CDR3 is TGTGCCAGCAGCCCTATGACAGGGATCGCCGGGGAGCTGTTTTTT. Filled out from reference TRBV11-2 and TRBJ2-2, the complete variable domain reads EAGVAQSPRYKIIEKRQSVAFWCNPISGHATLYWYQQILGQGPKLLIQFQNNGVVDDSQLPKDRFSAERLKGVDSTLKIQPAKLEDSAVYLCASSPMTGIAGELFFGEGSRLTVL.

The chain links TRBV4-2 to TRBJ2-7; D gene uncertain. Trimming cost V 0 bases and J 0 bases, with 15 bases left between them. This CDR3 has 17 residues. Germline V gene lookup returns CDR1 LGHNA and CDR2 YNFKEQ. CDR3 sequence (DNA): TGTGCCAGCAGCCAAGATTGGGTCTCTGCTTACTCCTACGAGCAGTACTTC. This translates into CASSQDWVSAYSYEQYF.